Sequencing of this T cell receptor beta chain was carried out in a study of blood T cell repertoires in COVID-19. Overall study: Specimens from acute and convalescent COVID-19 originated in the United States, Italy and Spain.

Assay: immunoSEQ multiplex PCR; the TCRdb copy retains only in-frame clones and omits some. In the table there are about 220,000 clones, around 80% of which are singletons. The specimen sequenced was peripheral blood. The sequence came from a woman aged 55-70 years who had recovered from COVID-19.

The CDR3 coding sequence is TGTGCCAGCAGCTCTAGAAATTTCAATACGCAGTATTTT. Amino acid sequence: CASSSRNFNTQYF. The J gene is TRBJ2-3, the V gene TRBV5-6, with D unresolved. V gave up 3 bases and J gave up 7 bases, with 12 bases separating them. The germline gives CDR1 SGHDT, CDR2 YYEEEE. The CDR3 is 13 amino acids.